The entry that follows covers one TCR beta chain sequence. Antigen: not known. This entry is derived from a study of cytomegalovirus exposure and HLA in healthy donors. The PCR employed 60 Vbeta primers together with 13 Jbeta primers. Using immunoSEQ multiplex PCR, the repertoire was profiled, and TCRdb retains in-frame clones only, with some absent. The sample has 100,000 or so clones; roughly 74% are singletons. General study results and limits: Sequencing depth across donors, presence/absence analyses assumed, was roughly uniform. The records held CMV serostatus as the only immune exposure information.

Germline lookup yields CDR1 LNHDA and CDR2 SQIVND (reference sequence). With 8 bases removed from V and 7 bases from J, the gap between germline ends came to 14 bases. This CDR3 is built from 12 residues. The chain couples TRBV19 to TRBJ2-5, with D maybe TRBD1 (6 bases). Sequencing was performed on PBMCs. The clonotype originates from a woman aged 40-49 years in good health and CMV-seronegative. CDR3 amino acids: CASLGTTGTQYF. The CDR3 nucleotides read TGTGCCAGTTTGGGGACAACCGGGACCCAGTACTTC.